This T cell receptor beta chain comes out of a study of OX40 agonist ivuxolimab in advanced cancers. The V gene lost 2 bases and the J gene lost 1 base, with 6 bases spanning the gap. The CDR3 runs 13 residues. In germline, CDR1 is SGHRS, CDR2 YFSETQ. Sequencing used immunoSEQ multiplex PCR; TCRdb keeps in-frame clones, though not all of them. The sample includes fewer than 90,000 clones, roughly 87% of them seen just once. The TCR comes from an adult with an advanced solid tumor such as melanoma, head and neck, liver or kidney cancer. The material sequenced was CD4+ or CD8+ T cells sorted from blood, taken in a trial of the OX40 agonist ivuxolimab. The chain is built from TRBV5-1 and TRBJ1-1, with a weak D call TRBD1 (5 bases). The CDR3 nucleotides are TGCGCCAGCAGCTTTGACAGGAACACTGAAGCTTTCTTT. Its protein is CASSFDRNTEAFF.